These 21 T cell receptor beta chains share one sample of origin, sequenced in a study of radiotherapy plus CTLA-4 blockade in lung cancer. Generated by immunoSEQ multiplex PCR, the TCRdb table keeps only in-frame clones and is missing some. The table has tens of thousands of clones, more than 75% seen once. The sequences come from peripheral blood, collected from a patient treated with radiotherapy plus ipilimumab. These receptors were taken from a human donor with non-small cell lung cancer whose response to radiotherapy plus ipilimumab could not be evaluated.

In DNA, the CDR3 is TGCGCCAGCAGCATAGACACCGCCCGAGGGGAAAAACTGTTTTTT. It specifies CASSIDTARGEKLFF. The chain is built from TRBV5-1 and TRBJ1-4, with D unresolved. The CDR3 sequence is 15 residues long. Deletions cut 4 bases from V and 8 bases from J, with 18 bases between. Germline-derived CDR1 and CDR2 are SGHRS and YFSETQ.

The V call is TRBV4-3, the J call TRBJ2-2, with D tentatively TRBD2 (5 bases). Between the trimmed V and J ends, which lost 0 bases and 2 bases, there was a span of 7 bases. Germline CDR1 reads LGHNA; CDR2 reads YSLEER. The CDR3 runs to 15 residues. The DNA of the CDR3 is TGCGCCAGCAGCCAAGATAGGACTAACACCGGGGAGCTGTTTTTT. Protein product: CASSQDRTNTGELFF.

The chain is built from TRBV28 and TRBJ1-4; D is possibly TRBD1 (5 bases). Germline loops: CDR1 MDHEN, CDR2 SYDVKM. The CDR3 sequence is 14 residues long. Trimming took off 2 bases at V and 8 bases at J, with 12 bases between the two ends. As DNA, the CDR3 is TGTGCCAGCAGTTTACGTGTAGGGGTCGAAAAACTGTTTTTT. This translates into CASSLRVGVEKLFF.

The table lists this clone with a few counts. A read error may account for a junction end that differs from germline. The rearrangement uses TRBV7-7 and TRBJ2-5; weak D call: TRBD1 (7 bases). This CDR3 is 15 amino acids long. Germline assignment: CDR1 SSHAT and CDR2 FNYEAQ (reference sequence). CDR3: CASSLNSRGEETQYF. In DNA, the CDR3 is TGTGCTAGCAGCTTAAACTCCAGGGGGGAAGAGACCCAGTACTTC. Supplemented by reference TRBV7-7 and TRBJ2-5, the full variable domain reads GAGVSQSPRYKVTKRGQDVTLRCDPISSHATLYWYQQALGQGPEFLTYFNYEAQPDKSGLPSDRFSAERPEGSISTLTIQRTEQRDSAMYRCASSLNSRGEETQYFGPGTRLLVL.

The J gene is TRBJ2-7, the V gene TRBV19, with D unresolved. V shed 1 base and J shed 0 bases, with 10 bases lying between them. Per germline, CDR1 LNHDA and CDR2 SQIVND (reference sequence). The CDR3 is made up of 15 amino acids. CDR3 sequence: CASSIGDRSSYEQYF. Written as DNA, the CDR3 is TGTGCCAGTAGTATAGGCGATAGGAGCTCCTACGAGCAGTACTTC.

This chain uses TRBV6-5 with TRBJ2-7; D perhaps matches TRBD1 (6 bases). CDR1 MNHEY and CDR2 SVGAGI come from the germline V gene. The CDR3 has 15 residues. V was clipped by 3 bases and J by 7 bases, with 19 bases between them. For the CDR3, the DNA is TGTGCCAGCAGTTATACCAGACAGGCAGTGGGAGAGCAGTACTTC. It yields the protein CASSYTRQAVGEQYF.

There are a few counts of this clone. The rearrangement joins TRBV29-1 to TRBJ2-7; 8 bases line up with TRBD2. The CDR3 contains 14 residues. J was trimmed by 6 bases and V by 2 bases; bases with no gene match: 9. Germline V gene sequence: CDR1 SQVTM, CDR2 ANQGSEA. CDR3 bases: TGCAGCGTTGAAAGCGGGAGCGCGGGTGGCGAGCAGTACTTC. It yields the protein CSVESGSAGGEQYF.

CDR3 in amino acids: CASSSGGSSGANVLTF. The CDR3 DNA sequence: TGTGCCAGCAGCTCCGGGGGAAGCTCTGGGGCCAACGTCCTGACTTTC. The rearrangement joins TRBV11-2 to TRBJ2-6; D perhaps matches TRBD2 (6 bases). CDR1 is SGHAT and CDR2 is FQNNGV in the germline V gene. The CDR3 covers 16 residues. Trimming cost V 4 bases and J 0 bases, with 10 bases left between them.

The CDR3 region is CASSLNSYNEQFF. For the CDR3, the DNA is TGTGCCAGCAGCTTAAACAGCTACAATGAGCAGTTCTTC. The chain has TRBV11-3 and TRBJ2-1; D is undetermined. V lost 2 bases to trimming and J lost 3 bases, with 5 bases between them. Germline assignment: CDR1 SGHNT and CDR2 YENEEA. This CDR3 region has 13 residues.

The J gene is TRBJ2-7, the V gene TRBV28, with D possibly TRBD1 on 6 matching bases. Trimming removed 3 bases from V and 5 bases from J, with 14 bases in between. The CDR3 spans 14 residues. The germline V gene has CDR1 MDHEN and CDR2 SYDVKM. The CDR3 DNA follows: TGTGCCAGCAGTTTGGACAGAGCCCTGGACGAGCAGTACTTC. It translates to CASSLDRALDEQYF.

The chain links TRBV7-9 to TRBJ1-2, with a weak D call TRBD1 (6 bases). Germline CDR1 is SEHNR and CDR2 is FQNEAQ (reference sequence). The germline V and J ends were trimmed by 5 bases and 6 bases, with 19 bases remaining between them. The CDR3 runs to 15 residues. CDR3 sequence (DNA): TGTGCCAGCAGCCCACCCGGCAGGGGTTGGGATGGCTACACCTTC. Protein: CASSPPGRGWDGYTF.

The chain joins TRBV6-5 to TRBJ2-5; 7 nucleotides line up with TRBD2. TRBJ2-7 matches the DNA end more closely, so the J call is doubtful. This CDR3 comprises 15 residues. Per germline, CDR1 MNHEY and CDR2 SVGAGI. The CDR3 DNA reads as TGTGCCAGCACTCCCGCCTCGGGGGGCTCCTACGAGCAGTACTTC. Encoded protein: CASTPASGGSYEQYF.

This clone was picked up a small number of times. CDR3 amino acids: CASSFGLYTDTQYF. The CDR3 nucleotides are TGTGCCAGCAGCTTCGGACTTTACACAGATACGCAGTATTTT. The J gene is TRBJ2-3, the V gene TRBV7-3, with a weak D call TRBD2 (5 bases). V lost 3 bases and J lost 2, with 9 bases in between. This CDR3 is 14 amino acids long. Germline V gene data show CDR1 as SGHTA and CDR2 as FQGTGA.

The table lists this clone with a few counts. V usage is TRBV29-1 and J usage is TRBJ1-1, with D perhaps TRBD1 (6 bases). The V gene lost 4 bases and the J gene lost 5 bases, with 14 bases spanning the gap. Germline-derived CDR1 and CDR2 are SQVTM and ANQGSEA. The CDR3 spans 13 residues. CDR3 residues: CSVGAGARTEAFF. In DNA, the CDR3 is TGCAGCGTTGGGGCAGGGGCTCGTACTGAAGCTTTCTTT.

The chain couples TRBV6-1 to TRBJ2-1, with TRBD1 matching 10 bases. Germline lookup yields CDR1 MNHNS and CDR2 SASEGT. With V trimmed by 4 bases and J by 4 bases, 10 bases remained unmatched. The CDR3 extends over 17 amino acids. The CDR3 DNA is TGTGCCAGCAGTGCCCGTTGGGACAGGGGCGCTTACAATGAGCAGTTCTTC. It yields the protein CASSARWDRGAYNEQFF.

In this sample, this clone turned up a few times. This chain joins TRBV11-2 and TRBJ1-2, with no clear D. There are 17 residues in the CDR3. V shed 3 bases and J shed 1 base, with 18 bases lying between them. Germline V gene data show CDR1 as SGHAT and CDR2 as FQNNGV. The DNA for the CDR3 is TGTGCCAGCAGCTTCTGGACGGGGAGGGCTGATAACTATGGCTACACCTTC. Protein: CASSFWTGRADNYGYTF.

This chain joins TRBV11-3 and TRBJ2-5; tentative D call: TRBD2 (7 bases). The V gene's germline CDR1 is SGHNT and CDR2 YENEEA. CDR3 length: 14 residues. Trimming pared 5 bases from V and 7 bases from J, leaving 17 bases between. CDR3 in amino acids: CASSAETRGGTQYF. The DNA of the CDR3 is TGTGCCAGCAGCGCCGAAACAAGGGGGGGGACCCAGTACTTC.

This clone has only a few counts. The chain recombines TRBV6-4 with TRBJ2-1, with 16 bases aligning to TRBD2. After removal of 6 bases from V and 8 bases from J, the junction contained 4 bases not matched to a gene. Germline-derived CDR1 and CDR2 are MRHNA and SNTAGT. The CDR3 is made up of 15 amino acids. This chain's CDR3 is CASRQGLAGGHEQFF. Here the CDR3 DNA reads TGTGCCAGCAGGCAGGGACTAGCGGGAGGGCATGAGCAGTTCTTC.

The CDR3: CASSYSKQDAQYF. The CDR3 DNA is TGTGCCAGCAGTTACTCGAAACAGGATGCGCAGTATTTT. The chain recombines TRBV6-5 with TRBJ2-3, with D perhaps matching TRBD1 (5 bases). V lost 0 bases, J lost 10 bases, and 11 bases lay in between. Germline V gives CDR1 MNHEY, CDR2 SVGAGI. The CDR3 loop spans 13 amino acids.

The chain has TRBV4-3 and TRBJ2-3, with a possible D match to TRBD1 (5 bases). This CDR3 contains 13 residues. Trimming shortened V by 5 bases and J by 4 bases, and 10 bases separated the two germline ends. Germline assignment: CDR1 LGHNA and CDR2 YSLEER. Here the CDR3 reads CASSGRAPDTQYF. DNA for the CDR3: TGCGCCAGCAGCGGCAGGGCTCCAGATACGCAGTATTTT.

J is TRBJ2-7 and V is TRBV7-9, with D possibly matching TRBD2 (5 bases). CDR1 and CDR2 from the germline V gene are SEHNR and FQNEAQ (reference sequence). The V end was cut by 5 bases, the J end by 4 bases, with 9 bases between. This CDR3 has 12 amino acids. The CDR3 bases are TGTGCCAGCAGCCCGGGAATATACGAGCAGTACTTC. This gives the protein CASSPGIYEQYF.